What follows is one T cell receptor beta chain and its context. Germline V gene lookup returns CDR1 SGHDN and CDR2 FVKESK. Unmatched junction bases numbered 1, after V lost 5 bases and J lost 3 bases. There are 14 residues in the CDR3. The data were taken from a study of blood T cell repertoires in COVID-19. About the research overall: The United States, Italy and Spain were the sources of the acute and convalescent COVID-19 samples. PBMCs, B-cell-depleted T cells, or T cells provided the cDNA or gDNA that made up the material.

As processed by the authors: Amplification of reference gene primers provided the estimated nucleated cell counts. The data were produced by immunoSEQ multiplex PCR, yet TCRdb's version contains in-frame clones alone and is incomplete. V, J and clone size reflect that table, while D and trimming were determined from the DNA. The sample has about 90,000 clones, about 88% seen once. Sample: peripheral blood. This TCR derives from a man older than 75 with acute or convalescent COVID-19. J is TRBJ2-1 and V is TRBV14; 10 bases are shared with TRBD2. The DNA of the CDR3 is TGTGCCAGCAGCGGGACTAGCGTCTACAATGAGCAGTTCTTC. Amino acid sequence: CASSGTSVYNEQFF.